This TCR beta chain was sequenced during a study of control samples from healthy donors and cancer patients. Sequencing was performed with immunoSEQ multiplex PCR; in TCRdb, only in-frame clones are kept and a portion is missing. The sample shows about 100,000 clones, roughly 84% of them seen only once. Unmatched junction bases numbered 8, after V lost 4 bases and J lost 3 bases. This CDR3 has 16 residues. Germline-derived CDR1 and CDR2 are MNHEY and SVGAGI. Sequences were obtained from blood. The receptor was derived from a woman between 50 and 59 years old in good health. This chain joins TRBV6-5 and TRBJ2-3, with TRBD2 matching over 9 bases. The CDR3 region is CASSLIAGEATDTQYF. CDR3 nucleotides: TGTGCCAGCAGTTTAATAGCGGGGGAGGCAACAGATACGCAGTATTTT.